The sequence of this T cell receptor beta chain was determined in a study of response to subunit inactivated influenza vaccine (dated by TCRdb to the late 2010s). At the level of the whole study: Deep quantitative profiling of the T cell receptor repertoire was used in the study to follow responses to a trivalent subunit inactivated influenza vaccine. What the study reported, not specific to this receptor: The authors suggested that each seasonal influenza vaccination may recruit only a limited number of new T cells.

This clonotype was observed a few times. Its antigen is not yet known. No per-base quality is available; no much larger clone lies one base away. The junction carries 7 bases between V and J, which are trimmed by 0 bases and 0 bases respectively. From the cysteine up to the phenylalanine, the CDR3 has a length of 14 residues. Only the CDR3 DNA is retained, 42 bases long and in frame from the first base. The germline V gene (reference sequence) gives CDR1 as DFQATT and CDR2 as SNEGSKA. Receptors were amplified or captured by RT-PCR. Sequencing used an Illumina HiSeq 2500. TCRdb itself trimmed the public reads at Q25 with fastp, ran MiXCR and retained productive beta chains. Every entry covers one CDR3 protein and lists the most common genes and DNA from its rows. For this sample there are 530,000 or so distinct CDR3 sequences; roughly 27% appear just once. Of the sample, approximately 2% is held by the ten largest clones.

Recombination linked TRBV20-1 to TRBJ2-3; TRBD2 might be the D gene, on 6 matching bases. Sequences were derived from CD4+ T cells sorted from PBMCs, sampled around 5 days after vaccination. This TCR came from a man between 50 and 59 years old who received an inactivated influenza vaccine. Donor details come from another sample of the same person, matched by shared clones. CDR3 reads: CSARDGGSTDTQYF. At the DNA level, the sequence is TGCAGTGCTAGAGATGGAGGGAGCACAGATACGCAGTATTTT.